The rows below give T cell receptor beta chains drawn from one sample of a study of T cell repertoires in cytomegalovirus infection. For these TCRs, the target antigens are not known. TCRdb re-called the reads through MiXCR, storing one row per CDR3 protein. The sample has a few hundred thousand distinct CDR3 sequences; 25% to 30% are singletons. The sequencing used cultured PBMCs, collected from culture after CMV antigen stimulation. These receptors all come from a human donor in good health (CMV status not recorded). Some clones in this sample may be carry-over from other donors' samples. The CDR3 runs from the conserved cysteine through the conserved F or W. D genes are given only for firm matches. Not all rows give a size; the values are once, few, many and, for expanded clones, a class.

J gene: TRBJ1-4; V gene: TRBV6-1; D gene: -; clone size: -; CDR3 DNA: TGTGCCAGCAGTGATCCCTACGCAACTAATGAAAAACTGTTTTTT; CDR3 protein: CASSDPYATNEKLFF
J gene: TRBJ2-4; V gene: TRBV5-4; D gene: -; clone size: -; CDR3 DNA: TGTGCCAGCACCCCCGGACCCAGCGGATGGGACATTCAGTACTTC; CDR3 protein: CASTPGPSGWDIQYF
J gene: TRBJ2-2; V gene: TRBV7-2; D gene: TRBD2; clone size: -; CDR3 DNA: TGTGCCAGCAGCTTATTAACTAGCGGGGGGGCAACCGGGGAGCTGTTTTTT; CDR3 protein: CASSLLTSGGATGELFF
J gene: TRBJ2-1; V gene: TRBV7-3; D gene: TRBD2; clone size: -; CDR3 DNA: TGTGCCAGCAGCCCGACTGGGGGGGGAAATGAGCAGTTCTTC; CDR3 protein: CASSPTGGGNEQFF
J gene: TRBJ1-2; V gene: TRBV7-2; D gene: -; clone size: many; CDR3 DNA: TGTGCCAGCAGCTCGGGAAAGGGTCAGAACTATGGCTACACCTTC; CDR3 protein: CASSSGKGQNYGYTF
J gene: TRBJ1-2; V gene: TRBV7-9; D gene: -; clone size: -; CDR3 DNA: TGTGCCAGCAGCCCAGCACGGACCTATGGCTACACCTTC; CDR3 protein: CASSPARTYGYTF
J gene: TRBJ1-5; V gene: TRBV6-1; D gene: -; clone size: -; CDR3 DNA: TGTGCCAGCTTACCCCGGGGCGGGCCCAATCAGCCCCAGCATTTT; CDR3 protein: CASLPRGGPNQPQHF
J gene: TRBJ1-6; V gene: TRBV5-1; D gene: -; clone size: -; CDR3 DNA: TGCGCCAGCAGCCGACTAGGAGTTGTCTTCGGCTATAATTCACCCCTCCACTTT; CDR3 protein: CASSRLGVVFGYNSPLHF
J gene: TRBJ1-4; V gene: TRBV9; D gene: -; clone size: -; CDR3 DNA: TGTGCCAGCAGCCCGACGACCGAGGGTTCTGAAAAACTGTTTTTT; CDR3 protein: CASSPTTEGSEKLFF
J gene: TRBJ2-5; V gene: TRBV11-1; D gene: -; clone size: -; CDR3 DNA: TGTGCCAGCAGCTTAGCGCCACTGGTCCAGGAGACCCAGTACTTC; CDR3 protein: CASSLAPLVQETQYF
J gene: TRBJ2-1; V gene: TRBV4-1; D gene: -; clone size: few; CDR3 DNA: TGCGCCAGCAGCCAGCAAGCGAATGAGCAGTTCTTC; CDR3 protein: CASSQQANEQFF
J gene: TRBJ1-1; V gene: TRBV7-6; D gene: -; clone size: few; CDR3 DNA: TGTGCCAGCAGCTTCGGGACATCCGCGAACACTGAAGCTTTCTTT; CDR3 protein: CASSFGTSANTEAFF
J gene: TRBJ2-5; V gene: TRBV7-9; D gene: -; clone size: few; CDR3 DNA: TGTGCCAGCAGCTTCGGCTCTGTGGCCCAGTACTTC; CDR3 protein: CASSFGSVAQYF
J gene: TRBJ2-7; V gene: TRBV7-9; D gene: TRBD1; clone size: -; CDR3 DNA: TGTGCCAGCAGCCCGGGACAGCCTTACGAGCAGTACTTC; CDR3 protein: CASSPGQPYEQYF
J gene: TRBJ2-3; V gene: TRBV25-1; D gene: -; clone size: few; CDR3 DNA: TGTGCCAGCGCCGAGTCGGATGGGCCAGATACGCAGTATTTT; CDR3 protein: CASAESDGPDTQYF
J gene: TRBJ2-1; V gene: TRBV7-6; D gene: -; clone size: -; CDR3 DNA: TGTGCCAGCAGCTTAACCCTTCTGCCCTACAATGAGCAGTTCTTC; CDR3 protein: CASSLTLLPYNEQFF
J gene: TRBJ1-2; V gene: TRBV11-2; D gene: -; clone size: -; CDR3 DNA: TGTGCCAGCAGCTTAGCAGCGACTGACTCCTATGGCTACACCTTC; CDR3 protein: CASSLAATDSYGYTF
J gene: TRBJ2-6; V gene: TRBV7-2; D gene: TRBD1; clone size: few; CDR3 DNA: TGTGCCAGCAGCCCTACGACAGGGTTAGAGGCCAACGTCCTGACTTTC; CDR3 protein: CASSPTTGLEANVLTF
J gene: TRBJ1-5; V gene: TRBV20-1; D gene: -; clone size: few; CDR3 DNA: TGCAGTGCCACGCGGGGAATCGGGGTAGATCAGCCCCAGCATTTT; CDR3 protein: CSATRGIGVDQPQHF
J gene: TRBJ2-7; V gene: TRBV10-3; D gene: TRBD2; clone size: few; CDR3 DNA: TGTGCCATCAGCCTCGCTAGCGGAGGTGCCAGACGCGAGCAGTACTTC; CDR3 protein: CAISLASGGARREQYF
J gene: TRBJ2-7; V gene: TRBV7-9; D gene: -; clone size: -; CDR3 DNA: TGTGCCAGCAGCTTTTCGGACAAATCCTACGAGCAGTACTTC; CDR3 protein: CASSFSDKSYEQYF
J gene: TRBJ1-4; V gene: TRBV7-9; D gene: -; clone size: few; CDR3 DNA: TGTGCCAGCAGCCCCCCTGGCAGCCCTGCAACTAATGAAAAACTGTTTTTT; CDR3 protein: CASSPPGSPATNEKLFF
J gene: TRBJ1-2; V gene: TRBV19; D gene: -; clone size: -; CDR3 DNA: TGTGCCAGTAACGTCGATGGGGGCTACACCTTC; CDR3 protein: CASNVDGGYTF
J gene: TRBJ1-6; V gene: TRBV7-3; D gene: -; clone size: -; CDR3 DNA: TGTGCCAGCAGCCCCCAGGGCCTCGATAATTCACCCCTCCACTTT; CDR3 protein: CASSPQGLDNSPLHF
J gene: TRBJ2-2; V gene: TRBV10-3; D gene: -; clone size: -; CDR3 DNA: TGTGCCATCAGTGCTCTAATGGGCGGGGAGCTGTTTTTT; CDR3 protein: CAISALMGGELFF
J gene: TRBJ1-4; V gene: TRBV7-4; D gene: -; clone size: -; CDR3 DNA: TGTGCCAGCAGCTCGACTCTCACGGGGGCTAATGAAAAACTGTTTTTT; CDR3 protein: CASSSTLTGANEKLFF
J gene: TRBJ2-3; V gene: TRBV5-1; D gene: TRBD2; clone size: -; CDR3 DNA: TGCGCCAGCAGCATACAGCGGGGGAGCACAGATACGCAGTATTTT; CDR3 protein: CASSIQRGSTDTQYF
J gene: TRBJ2-7; V gene: TRBV6-8; D gene: TRBD2; clone size: -; CDR3 DNA: TGTGCCAGCAGTCCGGGACTAGCGGCCTACGAGCAGTACTTC; CDR3 protein: CASSPGLAAYEQYF
J gene: TRBJ2-7; V gene: TRBV27; D gene: -; clone size: -; CDR3 DNA: TGTGCCAGCAGTTCCGGGGTGTCCTACGAGCAGTACTTC; CDR3 protein: CASSSGVSYEQYF
J gene: TRBJ1-1; V gene: TRBV18; D gene: -; clone size: few; CDR3 DNA: TGTGCCAGCTCACCACCCGAGGATACTGAAGCTTTCTTT; CDR3 protein: CASSPPEDTEAFF
J gene: TRBJ2-7; V gene: TRBV12-3/TRBV12-4; D gene: TRBD1; clone size: -; CDR3 DNA: TGTGCCAGTTCCGACAGGGGGTACGACGAGCAGTACTTC; CDR3 protein: CASSDRGYDEQYF
J gene: TRBJ2-3; V gene: TRBV5-1; D gene: -; clone size: -; CDR3 DNA: TGCGCCAGCAGCTTGGCACAGGCTTTCGCGCAAAGGACGCAGTATTTT; CDR3 protein: CASSLAQAFAQRTQYF
J gene: TRBJ2-1; V gene: TRBV6-6; D gene: TRBD2; clone size: few; CDR3 DNA: TGTGCCAGCGGGACCCGACTAGCGGGGCTATACAATGAGCAGTTCTTC; CDR3 protein: CASGTRLAGLYNEQFF
J gene: TRBJ2-7; V gene: TRBV2; D gene: -; clone size: few; CDR3 DNA: TGTGCCAGCACCAGACAGGTTGCCTACGAGCAGTACTTC; CDR3 protein: CASTRQVAYEQYF
J gene: TRBJ1-5; V gene: TRBV7-2; D gene: -; clone size: many; CDR3 DNA: TGTGCCAGCAGCTTAGTGCAGGAGGGCAATCAGCCCCAGCATTTT; CDR3 protein: CASSLVQEGNQPQHF
J gene: TRBJ1-5; V gene: TRBV6-1; D gene: -; clone size: many; CDR3 DNA: TGTGCCAGTGGGGAGGGATGGGGACAGCCCCAGCATTTT; CDR3 protein: CASGEGWGQPQHF
J gene: TRBJ1-5; V gene: TRBV11-2; D gene: -; clone size: -; CDR3 DNA: TGTGCCAGCAGCTTAGATTCGGGGGGCAATCAGCCCCAGCATTTT; CDR3 protein: CASSLDSGGNQPQHF
J gene: TRBJ2-3; V gene: TRBV28; D gene: -; clone size: few; CDR3 DNA: TGTGCCAGCAGTTCCCCGGCCCAGGGTGTTAGCACAGATACGCAGTATTTT; CDR3 protein: CASSSPAQGVSTDTQYF
J gene: TRBJ1-2; V gene: TRBV15; D gene: -; clone size: -; CDR3 DNA: TGTGCCACCAAAACCGGGACGACCAATGGCTACACCTTC; CDR3 protein: CATKTGTTNGYTF
J gene: TRBJ2-1; V gene: TRBV7-2; D gene: TRBD2; clone size: many; CDR3 DNA: TGTGCCAGCAGCTCACGAACTAGCGGGAGAGTCGGGCAGTTCTTC; CDR3 protein: CASSSRTSGRVGQFF
J gene: TRBJ2-1; V gene: TRBV5-6; D gene: -; clone size: few; CDR3 DNA: TGTGCCAGCAGCTTGGAATGGGGGGCGAGCTCCTACAATGAGCAGTTCTTC; CDR3 protein: CASSLEWGASSYNEQFF